The T cell receptor (beta chain) under discussion was sequenced for a study of post-analysis software for immune sequencing data (dated by TCRdb to about 2015). Looking at the study overall: Relapsing-remitting, secondary progressive and progressive-relapsing multiple sclerosis were recorded as disease courses, and subtype annotation was lacking for some patients. A subset of samples was prepared in parallel using single-end sample barcoding, then pooled and co-amplified after Illumina adapter ligation. The patient repertoires were compared against fewer than twelve previously published healthy control repertoires obtained from donors aged roughly 6 to 25 years.

Study-wide findings and limitations: The multiple sclerosis patient group was slightly younger than the control group. Compared with controls, multiple sclerosis patients had significantly lower normalized Chao1 diversity, a finding suggesting substantial peripheral T-cell clonal expansion. When samples were clustered directly using the F measure, samples prepared in the same batch co-clustered strongly, which prompted a batch-effect correction. Significantly higher frequencies in patients than in controls were found for about five TRBV segments, including TRBV5-6, TRBV5-1 and TRBV20-1.

This clonotype was detected a few times. Its specific antigen is unknown. No quality values exist for individual bases; no much larger clone is one base distant. Counted from cysteine to phenylalanine, this CDR3 has 15 amino acids. Only the CDR3 region is kept as DNA, spanning 45 bases read in frame from base 1. V and J lose 0 bases and 0 bases, and a span of 8 bases separates them. Based on the germline V gene, the CDR1 and CDR2 sequences are MGHRA and YSYEKL. The protocol used for the library was PCR. Sequencing relied on an Illumina HiSeq 2500. Unique molecular identifiers were incorporated into TCR beta cDNA libraries to reduce PCR and sequencing biases. Approximately 500,000 cDNA molecules were obtained for every 1 to 10 million input T cells, so each molecule roughly corresponded to one T cell. The same protocol used for the earlier healthy control dataset was applied to prepare and sequence the patient libraries. Samples belonging to the same batch were prepared together, multiplexed and sequenced on a shared HiSeq lane. The study's own analysis went as follows. Raw barcoded reads were processed with MIGEC, discarding single-read molecular identifier groups before consensus assembly and CDR3 extraction. VDJtools was used for post-analysis of the clonotype tables, and diversity was normalized by down-sampling every dataset to the size of the smallest sample. Repertoire overlap clustering matched CDR3 amino acid but not nucleotide sequences to correct batch-related cross-sample contamination. The public reads were reanalyzed by TCRdb: fastp trimming at Q25, MiXCR alignment, in-frame beta chains only. Here each entry gathers all rows of one CDR3 protein and keeps the most common genes and DNA. The V and J calls, along with clone size, are taken from TCRdb and not from the paper's own processing. Within this sample are fewer than 900,000 distinct CDR3 sequences, with 40% to 55% of them counted one time only. Roughly 4.5% of the sample rests with the top ten.

To demonstrate the VDJtools post-analysis software, TCR beta repertoires were profiled from the peripheral blood of more than ten young patients with multiple sclerosis. The patients with multiple sclerosis were children and adolescents between about 6 and 15 years of age. The material sequenced was blood. The rearranged chain carries TRBV4-1 and TRBJ1-1; the D gene remains uncertain. This TCR was recovered from a girl aged 5 to 17 with multiple sclerosis. The sequenced DNA is TGCGCCAGCAGCCAAGATCCTGGGTTGAACACTGAAGCTTTCTTT. Its protein is CASSQDPGLNTEAFF.